The clone carrying this TCR beta chain occurred a few times. Its specificity is not known. The data were obtained in a study of cytomegalovirus exposure and HLA in healthy donors. Study details: Membership in the Caucasian-associated ancestry cluster was found for 65% to 85% of about 430 genotyped donors.

This CDR3 comprises 16 residues. The junction had 12 bases not matched to a gene; V was cut back by 7 bases and J by 4 bases. From germline, CDR1 is LNHDA and CDR2 SQIVND (reference sequence). Study results and limitations: Rarity characterized most TCR sequences, yet some public TCRs appeared in many donors. At a 0.05 false discovery rate, a later analysis found some 17,000 TCR beta sequences to be associated with HLA alleles. About 87% or about 30% of the time was how often most TCR beta V segments were productive, according to an earlier analysis.

Use of 60 Vbeta and 13 Jbeta primers characterized the PCR. Data came from immunoSEQ multiplex PCR; TCRdb stores just in-frame clones and leaves some out. The sample records 200,000 or so clones, 84% being singletons. The rearrangement joins TRBV19 to TRBJ1-5, with 8 positions matching TRBD1. This receptor was obtained from a boy between 5 and 17 years old in good health and CMV-seronegative. What was sequenced was PBMCs. The CDR3 reads CASTDLQGAANQPQHF. The CDR3 nucleotides read TGTGCCAGTACCGACCTCCAGGGGGCTGCAAATCAGCCCCAGCATTTT.